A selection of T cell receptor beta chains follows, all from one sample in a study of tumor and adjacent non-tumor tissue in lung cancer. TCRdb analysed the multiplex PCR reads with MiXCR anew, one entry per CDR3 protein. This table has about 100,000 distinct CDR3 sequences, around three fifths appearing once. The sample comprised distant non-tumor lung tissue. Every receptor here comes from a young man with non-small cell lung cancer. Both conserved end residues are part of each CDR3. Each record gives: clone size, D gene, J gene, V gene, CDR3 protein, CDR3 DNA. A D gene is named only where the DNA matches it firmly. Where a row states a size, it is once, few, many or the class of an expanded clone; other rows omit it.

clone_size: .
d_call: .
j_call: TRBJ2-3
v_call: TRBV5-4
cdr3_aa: CAGGQGLSTDSQYF
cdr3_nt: TGTGCCGGCGGCCAAGGACTGAGCACAGATTCGCAGTATTTT

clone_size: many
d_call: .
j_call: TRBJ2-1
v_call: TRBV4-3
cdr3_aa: CASSQDRIGGGNSYNEQFF
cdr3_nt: TGCGCCAGCAGCCAAGATCGGATCGGCGGGGGCAACTCCTACAATGAGCAGTTCTTC

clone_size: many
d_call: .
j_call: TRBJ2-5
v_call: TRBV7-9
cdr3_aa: CASSTVRETQYF
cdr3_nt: TGTGCCAGCAGCACAGTGAGGGAGACCCAGTACTTC

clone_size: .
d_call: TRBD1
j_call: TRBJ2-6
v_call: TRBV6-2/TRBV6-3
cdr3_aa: CASSPRGPGPNILTF
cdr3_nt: TGTGCCAGCAGTCCCAGGGGGCCTGGGCCCAACATCCTGACATTC

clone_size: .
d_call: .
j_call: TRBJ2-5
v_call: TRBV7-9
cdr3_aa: CASSFGLSKETQYF
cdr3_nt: TGTGCCAGCAGCTTTGGACTGTCAAAAGAGACCCAGTACTTC

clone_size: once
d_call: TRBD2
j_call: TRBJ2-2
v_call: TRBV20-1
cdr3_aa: CSARDDKRGNAGELFF
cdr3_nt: TGCAGTGCTAGAGATGACAAGCGGGGTAACGCCGGGGAGCTGTTTTTT

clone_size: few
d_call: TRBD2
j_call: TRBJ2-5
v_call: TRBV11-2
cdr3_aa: CASSPGGGETQYF
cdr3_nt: TGTGCCAGCAGCCCGGGAGGTGGGGAGACCCAGTACTTC

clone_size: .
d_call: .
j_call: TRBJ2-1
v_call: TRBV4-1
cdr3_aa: CASSSPFGENSYNEQFF
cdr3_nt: TGCGCCAGCAGCTCCCCTTTCGGCGAGAACTCCTACAATGAGCAGTTCTTC

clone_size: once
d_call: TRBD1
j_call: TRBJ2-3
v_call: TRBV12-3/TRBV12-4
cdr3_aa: CVSRETGVRDADTQYF
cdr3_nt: TGTGTCAGCAGGGAGACAGGGGTCAGGGACGCAGATACGCAGTATTTT

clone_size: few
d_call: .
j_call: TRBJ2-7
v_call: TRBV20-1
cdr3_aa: CSTGGSGGTRAYEQYF
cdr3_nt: TGCAGTACTGGAGGGAGTGGGGGGACACGCGCCTACGAGCAGTACTTC

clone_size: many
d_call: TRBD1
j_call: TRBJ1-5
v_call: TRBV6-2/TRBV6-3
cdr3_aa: CASSLGQGYQPQHF
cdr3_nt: TGTGCCAGCAGTCTTGGACAGGGTTATCAGCCCCAGCATTTT

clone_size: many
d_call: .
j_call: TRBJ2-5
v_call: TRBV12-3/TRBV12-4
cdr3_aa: CASSSRDTASQETQYF
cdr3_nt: TGTGCCAGCAGTTCTCGGGACACAGCAAGCCAAGAGACCCAGTACTTC

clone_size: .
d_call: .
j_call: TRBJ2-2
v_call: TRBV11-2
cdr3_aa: CVSSLPPGVGWELFF
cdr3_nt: TGTGTCAGCAGCCTGCCCCCAGGTGTTGGCTGGGAGCTGTTTTTT

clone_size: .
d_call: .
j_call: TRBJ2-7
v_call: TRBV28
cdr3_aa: CASKARLYEQYF
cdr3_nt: TGTGCCAGCAAGGCTAGACTCTATGAGCAGTACTTC

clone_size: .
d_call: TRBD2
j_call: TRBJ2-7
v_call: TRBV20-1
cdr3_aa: CSALKSASGRLSYEQYF
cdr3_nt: TGCAGTGCTCTTAAATCGGCTAGCGGACGTCTCTCCTACGAGCAATACTTC

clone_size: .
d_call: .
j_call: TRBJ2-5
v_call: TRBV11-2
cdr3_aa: CASNVIGGAMMTQYF
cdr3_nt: TGTGCCAGCAACGTTATAGGGGGAGCTATGATGACCCAGTACTTC

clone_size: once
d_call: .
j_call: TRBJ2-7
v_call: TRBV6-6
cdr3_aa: CASSSTLYDQYF
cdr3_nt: TGTGCCAGTAGTTCGACCTTGTACGACCAGTACTTC

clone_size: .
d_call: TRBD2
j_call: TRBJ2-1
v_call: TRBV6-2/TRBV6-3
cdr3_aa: CARSYRDYIEQFF
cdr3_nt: TGTGCCAGGAGTTACCGGGACTACATTGAGCAGTTCTTC

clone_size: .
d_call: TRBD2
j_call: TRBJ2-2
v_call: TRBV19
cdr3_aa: CASSTRGGPGELFF
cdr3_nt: TGTGCCAGTAGTACTCGCGGGGGTCCCGGGGAGCTGTTTTTT

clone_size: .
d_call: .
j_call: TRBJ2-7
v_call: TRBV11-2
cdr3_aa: CASSLGDGGYEEYF
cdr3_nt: TGTGCCAGCAGTTTAGGGGACGGAGGCTACGAGGAGTACTTC

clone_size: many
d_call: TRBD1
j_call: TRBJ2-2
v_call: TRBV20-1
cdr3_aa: CSARAWTGLITGELFF
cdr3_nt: TGCAGTGCTAGAGCCTGGACAGGGTTAATCACCGGGGAGCTGTTTTTT

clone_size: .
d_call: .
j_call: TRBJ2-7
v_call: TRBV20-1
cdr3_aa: CIARDSGPRGEQYF
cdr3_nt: TGCATTGCTAGAGACTCCGGGCCACGGGGCGAGCAGTACTTC

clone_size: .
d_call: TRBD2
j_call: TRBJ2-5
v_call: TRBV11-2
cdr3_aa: CPSSLAGGQETQYF
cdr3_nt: TGTCCCAGCAGCCTGGCGGGAGGCCAAGAGACCCAGTACTTC

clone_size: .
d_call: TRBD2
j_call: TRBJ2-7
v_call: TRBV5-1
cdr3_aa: CASSPRTSGSYEQYF
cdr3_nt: TGCGCCAGCAGCCCCCGGACTAGCGGGTCCTACGAGCAGTACTTC

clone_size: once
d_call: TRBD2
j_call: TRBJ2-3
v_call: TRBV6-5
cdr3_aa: CDSSNRAGGTSTNTQYF
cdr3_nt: TGTGATAGCAGTAACCGAGCGGGGGGGACTTCCACAAATACGCAGTATTTT

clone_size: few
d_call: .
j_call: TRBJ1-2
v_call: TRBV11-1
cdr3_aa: CASSRDNFYGYTF
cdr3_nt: TGTGCCAGCAGCCGGGACAACTTCTATGGCTACACCTTC

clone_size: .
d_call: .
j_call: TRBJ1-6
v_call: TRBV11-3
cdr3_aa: CASSLAVFSCSPLHF
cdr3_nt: TGTGCCAGCAGCCTTGCCGTTTTCAGCTGTTCACCCCTCCACTTT

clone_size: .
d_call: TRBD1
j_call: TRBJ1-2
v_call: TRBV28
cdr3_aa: CASSSQPGQSYGYTF
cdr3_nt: TGTGCCAGCAGTTCTCAGCCGGGACAGAGCTATGGCTACACCTTC

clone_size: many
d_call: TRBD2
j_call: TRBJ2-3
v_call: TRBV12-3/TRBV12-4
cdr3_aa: CASSRLAERVGTQYF
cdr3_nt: TGTGCCAGCAGTCGACTAGCGGAGAGGGTGGGTACGCAGTATTTT

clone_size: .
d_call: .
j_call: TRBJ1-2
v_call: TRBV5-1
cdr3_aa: CASNLGGYGYTF
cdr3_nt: TGCGCCAGCAACTTGGGGGGCTATGGCTACACCTTC

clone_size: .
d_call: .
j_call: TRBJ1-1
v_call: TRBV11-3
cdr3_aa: CASSLDATTEAFF
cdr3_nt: TGTGCCAGCAGCTTAGACGCGACCACTGAAGCTTTCTTT

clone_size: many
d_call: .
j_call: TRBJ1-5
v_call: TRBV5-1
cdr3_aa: CASSLDGAANQPQHF
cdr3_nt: TGCGCCAGCAGCTTGGATGGGGCGGCCAATCAGCCCCAGCATTTT

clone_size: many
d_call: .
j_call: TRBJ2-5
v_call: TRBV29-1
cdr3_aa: CSVGGFGETQYF
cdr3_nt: TGCAGCGTTGGGGGGTTTGGAGAGACCCAGTACTTC

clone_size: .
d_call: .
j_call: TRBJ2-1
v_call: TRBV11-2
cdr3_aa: CVSSFVAGGNNGEFF
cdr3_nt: .

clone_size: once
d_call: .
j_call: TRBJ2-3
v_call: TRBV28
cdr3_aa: CARSFGDVGTDTQYF
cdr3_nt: TGTGCCAGAAGTTTTGGAGACGTGGGAACAGATACGCAGTATTTT

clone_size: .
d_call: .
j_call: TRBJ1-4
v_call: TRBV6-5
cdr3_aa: CASNLIASTNEKLFF
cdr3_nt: TGTGCCAGCAACTTGATAGCCTCAACTAATGAAAAACTGTTTTTT

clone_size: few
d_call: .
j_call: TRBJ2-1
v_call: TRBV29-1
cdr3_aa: CSVLVNSYIEQFF
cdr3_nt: TGCAGCGTTCTGGTGAACTCCTACATTGAGCAGTTCTTC

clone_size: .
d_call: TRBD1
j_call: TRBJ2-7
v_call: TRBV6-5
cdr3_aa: CASRDRGRGCEQYF
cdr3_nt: TGTGCCAGCAGGGACAGGGGGCGCGGCTGCGAGCAGTACTTC

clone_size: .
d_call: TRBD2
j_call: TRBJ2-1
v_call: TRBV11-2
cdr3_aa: CASSLDWTGGVDEHFF
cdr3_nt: TGTGCCAGCAGCTTAGATTGGACGGGGGGGGTCGATGAGCACTTTTTC

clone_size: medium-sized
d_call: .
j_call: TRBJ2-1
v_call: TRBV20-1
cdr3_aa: CSATTGSYNEQFF
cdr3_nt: TGCAGTGCCACAACAGGCTCCTACAATGAGCAGTTCTTC

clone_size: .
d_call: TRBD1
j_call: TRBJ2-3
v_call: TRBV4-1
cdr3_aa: CASSQTSGGGTDTQYF
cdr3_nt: TGCGCCAGCAGCCAAACATCAGGGGGCGGCACAGATACGCAGTATTTC

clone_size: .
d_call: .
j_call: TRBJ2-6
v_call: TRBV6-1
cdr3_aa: CATRQDPSEANVMTF
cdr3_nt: TGTGCTACTCGACAGGACCCCTCTGAGGCCAACGTCATGACTTTC

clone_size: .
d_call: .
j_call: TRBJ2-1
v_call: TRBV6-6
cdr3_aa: CASSPRLTRDERFF
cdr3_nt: TGTGCCAGCTCACCGAGACTAACCCGGGATGAGCGGTTCTTC

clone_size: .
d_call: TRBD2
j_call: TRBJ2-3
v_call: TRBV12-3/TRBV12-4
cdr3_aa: CASMRTSGGASDAQYF
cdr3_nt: TGTGCCAGCATGAGGACTAGCGGGGGGGCATCAGATGCGCAGTATTTT

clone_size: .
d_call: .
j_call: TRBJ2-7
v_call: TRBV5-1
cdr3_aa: CASSLGAIGVGEQYF
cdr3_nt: TGCGCCAGTAGCTTGGGGGCTATAGGGGTCGGCGAGCAGTACTTC

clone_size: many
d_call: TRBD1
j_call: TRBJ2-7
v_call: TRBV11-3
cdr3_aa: CASGQAGTGAYEQYF
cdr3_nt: TGTGCCAGCGGCCAGGCCGGGACAGGGGCCTACGAGCAGTACTTC

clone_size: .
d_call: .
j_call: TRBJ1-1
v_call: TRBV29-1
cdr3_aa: CSSSPGRRNTGAFF
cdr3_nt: TGCAGCTCCTCCCCCGGGAGGAGGAACACTGGAGCTTTCTTT

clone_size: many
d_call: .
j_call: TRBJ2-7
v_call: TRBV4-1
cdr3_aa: CASSQVSEGSYEQYF
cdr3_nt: TGCGCCAGCAGCCAAGTATCGGAGGGGTCCTACGAGCAGTACTTC

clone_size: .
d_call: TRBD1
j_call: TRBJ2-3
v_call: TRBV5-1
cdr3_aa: CASSKGQGGDTQYF
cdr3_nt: TGCGCCAGCAGCAAAGGACAGGGGGGGGATACGCAGTATTTT

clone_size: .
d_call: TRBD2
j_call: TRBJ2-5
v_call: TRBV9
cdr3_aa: CASSPGALAGVGETQYF
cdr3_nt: TGTGCCAGCAGCCCCGGGGCCCTAGCGGGGGTCGGGGAGACCCAGTACTTC

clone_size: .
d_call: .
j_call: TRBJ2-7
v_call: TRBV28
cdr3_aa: CASSLTEQYF
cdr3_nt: TGTGCCAGCAGTTTAACCGAGCAGTACTTC

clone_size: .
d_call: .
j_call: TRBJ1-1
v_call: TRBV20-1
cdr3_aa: CSASSGDTEAFF
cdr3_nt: TGCAGTGCATCGTCAGGGGACACTGAAGCTTTCTTT

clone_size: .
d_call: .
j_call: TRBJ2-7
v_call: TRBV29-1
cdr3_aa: CSVVVQYEQCF
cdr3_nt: TGCAGTGTTGTTGTCCAGTACGAGCAGTGCTTT

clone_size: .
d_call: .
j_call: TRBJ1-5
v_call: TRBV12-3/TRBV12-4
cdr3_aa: CASTRDGEDQPQHF
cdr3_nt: TGTGCCAGCACCCGCGACGGAGAAGATCAGCCCCAGCATTTT

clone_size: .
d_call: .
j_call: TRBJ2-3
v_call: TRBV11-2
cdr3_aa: CASSSPGRTDTHYF
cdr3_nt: TGTGCCAGCAGCTCACCGGGACGCACAGATACACATTATTTT

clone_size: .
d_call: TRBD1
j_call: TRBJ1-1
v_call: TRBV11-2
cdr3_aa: CASRRDRMNAEAFF
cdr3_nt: TGTGCCAGCAGACGGGACAGGATGAACGCTGAAGCCTTCTTT

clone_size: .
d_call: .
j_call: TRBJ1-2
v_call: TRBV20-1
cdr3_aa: CSARTRDYGYTF
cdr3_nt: TGTAGTGCTAGAACAAGGGACTATGGCTACACCTTC